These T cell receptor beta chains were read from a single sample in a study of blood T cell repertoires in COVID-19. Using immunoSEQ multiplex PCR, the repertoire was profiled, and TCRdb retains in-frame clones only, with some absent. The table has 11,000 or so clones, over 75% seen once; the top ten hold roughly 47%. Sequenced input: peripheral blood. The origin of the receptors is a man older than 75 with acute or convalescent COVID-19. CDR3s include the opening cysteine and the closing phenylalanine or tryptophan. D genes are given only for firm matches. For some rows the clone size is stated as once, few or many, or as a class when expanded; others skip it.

CASNQPGLTQYF,TGTGCCAGCAACCAGCCAGGACTGACGCAGTATTTT,12,-,TRBJ2-3,TRBV6-5,-
CASSLAASRDYGYTF,TGTGCCAGCAGCTTGGCCGCCAGTCGGGACTATGGCTACACCTTC,15,-,TRBJ1-2,TRBV5-5,-
CASSLAGGNTGELFF,TGTGCCAGCAGCCTAGCGGGGGGGAACACCGGGGAGCTGTTTTTT,15,few,TRBJ2-2,TRBV2,TRBD2
CAIKGQGLGEQYF,TGTGCCATCAAGGGACAGGGGTTAGGCGAGCAGTACTTC,13,-,TRBJ2-7,TRBV10-3,TRBD1
CASSPFRMGGSLSYNEQFF,TGTGCCAGCAGCCCCTTTCGTATGGGGGGATCTTTATCGTACAATGAGCAGTTCTTC,19,-,TRBJ2-1,TRBV7-6,-
CASSQGQGQGYEQYF,TGCGCCAGCAGCCAAGGCCAGGGACAGGGGTACGAGCAGTACTTC,15,few,TRBJ2-7,TRBV4-1,TRBD1
CASIEGQNNSPLHF,TGCGCCAGCATTGAGGGACAGAACAATTCACCCCTCCACTTT,14,-,TRBJ1-6,TRBV10-2,TRBD1
CASSFGQEIYEQYF,TGTGCCAGCAGCTTCGGACAGGAAATCTACGAGCAGTACTTC,14,-,TRBJ2-7,TRBV5-5,TRBD1
CASSDANRDRGKSLHF,TGTGCCAGCAGTGATGCTAACCGGGACAGGGGCAAGTCCCTCCACTTT,16,once,TRBJ1-6,TRBV6-1,TRBD1
CASSQDRAKTSGGAVEQFF,TGTGCCAGCAGCCAAGATCGCGCCAAGACTAGCGGGGGGGCCGTTGAGCAGTTCTTC,19,-,TRBJ2-1,TRBV3-1/TRBV3-2,TRBD2
CASSSGQGPYNEQFF,TGCGCCAGCAGCTCTGGACAGGGGCCCTACAATGAGCAGTTCTTC,15,-,TRBJ2-1,TRBV5-1,TRBD1
CATSRDTNNSPLHF,TGTGCCACCAGCAGAGATACAAATAATTCACCCCTCCACTTT,14,-,TRBJ1-6,TRBV15,-
CSASHPAGGGNYGYTF,TGCAGTGCTAGTCACCCGGCCGGAGGCGGAAACTATGGCTACACCTTC,16,-,TRBJ1-2,TRBV20-1,-
CASRIQGPSDTQYF,TGTGCCAGCAGGATACAGGGGCCTTCTGATACGCAGTATTTT,14,once,TRBJ2-3,TRBV6-6,TRBD1
CASSLLGRNTEAFF,TGTGCCAGCAGTTTATTGGGCAGGAACACTGAAGCTTTCTTT,14,-,TRBJ1-1,TRBV27,-
CASSQGTGFTYEQYF,TGCGCCAGCAGCCAAGGTACAGGATTTACCTACGAGCAGTACTTC,15,-,TRBJ2-7,TRBV4-1,-
CASSPRTGAANTEAFF,TGTGCCAGCAGCCCCCGGACAGGGGCAGCGAACACTGAAGCTTTCTTT,16,-,TRBJ1-1,TRBV28,TRBD1
CASSLTGSNEKLFF,TGTGCCAGCAGCCTAACAGGGTCTAATGAAAAACTGTTTTTT,14,-,TRBJ1-4,TRBV7-2,-
CATSRRGPDTQYF,TGTGCCACCAGCCGAAGGGGGCCAGATACGCAGTATTTT,13,-,TRBJ2-3,TRBV24-1,TRBD1
CASSFITGTSNTGELFF,TGTGCCAGCAGCTTTATTACCGGGACTTCGAACACCGGGGAGCTGTTTTTT,17,-,TRBJ2-2,TRBV7-8,-
CASSPGRTANTEAFF,TGTGCCAGCTCACCCGGGAGGACAGCGAACACTGAAGCTTTCTTT,15,once,TRBJ1-1,TRBV18,-
CASSHFLAVGGNNEQFF,TGTGCCAGCAGCCATTTTCTAGCGGTCGGTGGGAACAATGAGCAGTTCTTC,17,few,TRBJ2-1,TRBV7-6,TRBD2
CATRVGQSTDTQYF,TGCGCCACCAGAGTAGGACAGAGTACAGATACGCAGTATTTT,14,-,TRBJ2-3,TRBV5-1,-
CASSYIAASRWELFF,TGTGCCAGCAGTTACATTGCGGCTTCACGTTGGGAGCTGTTTTTT,15,few,TRBJ2-2,TRBV6-2/TRBV6-3,-
CASSWGQGRSFTEAFF,TGCGCCAGCAGCTGGGGACAGGGGAGGAGTTTTACCGAAGCTTTCTTT,16,-,TRBJ1-1,TRBV5-1,TRBD1
CASSISDRNTQYF,TGTGCCAGTAGTATATCCGACAGGAATACGCAGTATTTT,13,-,TRBJ2-3,TRBV19,-
CASSLGGGPTDTQYF,TGTGCCAGCAGCCTCGGGGGGGGGCCCACAGATACGCAGTATTTT,15,-,TRBJ2-3,TRBV7-6,TRBD2
CASSQGDSRGEQYF,TGTGCCAGCAGCCAGGGGGACAGTAGAGGCGAGCAGTACTTC,14,-,TRBJ2-7,TRBV3-1/TRBV3-2,TRBD1